This T cell receptor (beta chain) was sequenced for a study of neurological immune-mediated disorders (dated by TCRdb to between 2019 and 2020). With respect to the entire study: Of the approximately 34 multiple sclerosis patients, about 30 had relapsing-remitting MS and 3 had secondary progressive MS. Peripheral blood TCR-beta repertoires from patients with HTLV-I-associated myelopathy (HAM/TSP), patients with multiple sclerosis, and healthy controls were compared in the study using UMI-based sequencing. The roughly 100 TCR-beta libraries included longitudinal samples, technical triplicates and paired sorted CD4+ and CD8+ T-cell subsets alongside PBMC samples. The cohort included some 68 subjects: roughly 15 with HAM/TSP, approximately 35 with multiple sclerosis, and roughly 20 healthy controls. General study outcomes and caveats: TCR clonal expansion was highest in HAM/TSP patients and lowest in MS patients, with MS patients falling below even healthy controls. No association of the MS cluster with clinical or MRI features was observed, and the need for larger cohorts was stated by the authors. In phylogenetic analysis, the repertoires of 18 of 34 MS patients grouped into a cluster of related CDR3 sequences, which suggests a possible signature at the repertoire level. No identical CDR3 amino acid sequences were found to be shared among expanded clones across subjects, suggesting that TCR-beta repertoires were private in all groups.

This clonotype was seen at least ten times. The antigen it binds to is not known. Per-base qualities were not stored, and no clone one base away is much larger. cDNA synthesis used template-switch 5'RACE with a primer carrying a 10-nucleotide random unique molecular identifier tagging each TCR transcript. Every sequencing run yielded over 160 million TCR-beta sequences covering 15-18 subjects. Total RNA was extracted with the RNeasy kit. TCR-beta VDJ regions were amplified with primers for the TCR constant region and the 5'RACE anchor, using the KAPA Real-time Library Amplification kit. A first PCR added sample indexes and Illumina adaptors, after which a second PCR increased the library yield. The roughly 650 bp TCR product was size-selected on a 2% E-gel SizeSelection system after Ampure bead purification. Before pooling, libraries had their quality checked on a Bioanalyzer, their concentration measured with Qubit, and their quantity determined with the Kapa Library Quantification kit. An Illumina HiSeq 2500 sequenced the libraries paired-end 2 x 150 bp. To increase sequence diversity, about 25-30% phiX was spiked into each library pool. The original methods were these. Quality-filtered reads were processed with the UMI-based MiGEC pipeline, which removed over 75% of raw TCR sequences during error correction. IMGT germline references were used for aligning VDJ genes, and each clonotype was defined as a unique CDR3 amino acid sequence together with its V-J genes. Clonal expansion, Shannon diversity and CDR3 relatedness (CalcPairwiseDistances, ClusterSamples) were evaluated with VDJtools, and phylogenetic trees were built with CLCbio workbench. Clones with at least 8 unique UMIs were defined as expanded, with this threshold being based on coefficient-of-variation modelling across technical triplicates. Using fastp trimming at Q25 and MiXCR clonotype assembly, TCRdb reanalyzed the public sequencing data and kept in-frame beta chains. Every distinct CDR3 protein forms one entry, paired with its most common genes and DNA. Here the V and J calls rest on TCRdb's processing, not on the authors' analysis. The sample profile shows about 50,000 distinct CDR3 sequences; just under 6% of them were found once. Over 1.2% of the sample is taken by the ten largest.

For sorted-subset TCR libraries, 1 million sorted CD4+ or CD8+ T cells were used. Multiple sclerosis patients were enrolled in a US clinical protocol under which disease progression was evaluated by magnetic resonance imaging. Peripheral blood was subjected to Ficoll-Hypaque density gradient centrifugation to isolate PBMCs, which were then cryopreserved in liquid nitrogen. Paired sorted CD4+ and CD8+ subsets came from healthy controls, HAM/TSP patients and MS patients. This TCR was recovered from a woman aged 18-30 years with multiple sclerosis. Specimen: CD4+ T cells from blood.

The bases are TGTGCCAGCAGTTACTCCATCGGACAGCAGAATTCACCCCTCCACTTT. This translates into CASSYSIGQQNSPLHF. The chain couples TRBV6-5 to TRBJ1-6, and the D gene may be TRBD1, 6 bases matching. V loses 0 bases, J loses 7 bases, and the germline ends lie 13 bases apart. CDR1 MNHEY and CDR2 SVGAGI were looked up in the germline V gene. Counted from cysteine to phenylalanine, this CDR3 has 16 amino acids. The read is trimmed to its CDR3 DNA, 48 bases read in frame from base 1.